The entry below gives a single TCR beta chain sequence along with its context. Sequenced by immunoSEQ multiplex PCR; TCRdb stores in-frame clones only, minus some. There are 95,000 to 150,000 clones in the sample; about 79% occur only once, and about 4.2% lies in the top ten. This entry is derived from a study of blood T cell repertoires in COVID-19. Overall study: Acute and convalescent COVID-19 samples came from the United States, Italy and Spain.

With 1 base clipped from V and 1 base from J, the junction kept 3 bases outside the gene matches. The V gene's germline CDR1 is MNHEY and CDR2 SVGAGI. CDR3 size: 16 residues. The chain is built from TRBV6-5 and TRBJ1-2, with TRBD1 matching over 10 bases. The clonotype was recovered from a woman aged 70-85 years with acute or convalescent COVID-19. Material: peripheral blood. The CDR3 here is CASSYLGTGVNYGYTF. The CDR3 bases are TGTGCCAGCAGTTACTTAGGGACAGGGGTTAACTATGGCTACACCTTC.